This TCR beta chain was captured in a study of T-cell memory formation after mild COVID-19. Study findings and constraints: Day 15 to 85 contractors were CD4/CD8 balanced; later expanders leaned CD4+.

V lost 6 bases, J lost 4 bases, and 12 bases stayed unmatched. The CDR3 covers 15 residues. CDR1 and CDR2 (germline): DFQATT, SNEGSKA (reference sequence). TCRdb reprocessed the 5' RACE reads via MiXCR and lists one record per CDR3 protein. The profile shows over 95,000 distinct CDR3 sequences, 22% of them singletons. This clonotype was observed a handful of times. No antigen is known for it. What was sequenced was PBMCs or a T cell subset sorted from them (not recorded which). The V call is TRBV20-1, the J call TRBJ2-3; 8 nucleotides agree with TRBD2. The sequence derives from a man aged 18 to 30 who had mild COVID-19 (a few samples of this study predate the infection). Cell type and time point are not known. In DNA, the CDR3 is TGCAGTGCGACTGATTTAGCGGGGCTCGCAGATACGCAGTATTTT. It is translated as CSATDLAGLADTQYF.